This T cell receptor (beta chain) was captured in a study of blood T cell repertoires in COVID-19. Generated by immunoSEQ multiplex PCR, the TCRdb table keeps only in-frame clones and is missing some. The sample records 75,000 to 95,000 clones, 80% to 90% being singletons. Germline CDR1 is KGHSH and CDR2 is LQKENI. Trimming shortened V by 4 bases and J by 7 bases, and 22 bases separated the two germline ends. CDR3 length: 16 residues. The chain links TRBV18 to TRBJ2-5, with D possibly being TRBD1 (5 bases). Sequencing was done on a sample of peripheral blood. The sequence came from a man in his fifties or sixties with acute or convalescent COVID-19. CDR3 sequence: CASSRLDTTQPRTQYF. CDR3 in DNA: TGTGCCAGCTCACGGCTGGACACAACTCAGCCACGGACCCAGTACTTC.